The 18 T cell receptor beta chains presented below share a single source sample, sequenced in a study of cytomegalovirus exposure and HLA in healthy donors. The assay was immunoSEQ multiplex PCR, and TCRdb's table has in-frame clones only and misses some. The table has hundreds of thousands of clones, 70% to 90% seen once. Material: PBMCs. The receptors stem from a woman aged 18-35 years in good health and CMV-seronegative.

The V call is TRBV9, the J call TRBJ2-7, with D possibly being TRBD1 (5 bases). The CDR3 has 15 residues. CDR1 and CDR2 from the germline V gene are SGDLS and YYNGEE. The V gene lost 2 bases and the J gene lost 3 bases, with 15 bases spanning the gap. The CDR3 loop is CASSVSAGKNYEQYF. Here the CDR3 DNA reads TGTGCCAGCAGCGTTTCAGCAGGGAAGAACTACGAGCAGTACTTC.

This chain links TRBV5-1 with TRBJ1-2; D unclear. Between the trimmed V and J ends, which lost 0 bases and 8 bases, there was a span of 11 bases. Germline V gives CDR1 SGHRS, CDR2 YFSETQ. The CDR3 has 13 amino acids. CDR3 nucleotides: TGCGCCAGCAGCTTGGAAAACGGGGAAGGCTACACCTTC. Its protein is CASSLENGEGYTF.

V usage is TRBV7-8 and J usage is TRBJ2-1; the match to TRBD2 covers 10 bases. The V gene end was trimmed by 5 bases and the J gene end by 3 bases; junction bases not matched to a gene: 4. Per germline, CDR1 SGHVS and CDR2 FQNEAQ. This CDR3 spans 15 amino acids. The CDR3 DNA sequence: TGTGCCAGCAGCGAAATAGCGGGGGGCTACAATGAGCAGTTCTTC. Protein product: CASSEIAGGYNEQFF.

The gene calls are TRBV28 and TRBJ2-7, with D perhaps matching TRBD1 (6 bases). The CDR3 spans 15 residues. Germline values: CDR1 MDHEN, CDR2 SYDVKM. Between the trimmed V and J ends, which lost 5 bases and 1 base, there was a span of 15 bases. The CDR3 is CASSEGQPKSYEQYF. The CDR3, as DNA: TGTGCCAGCAGTGAAGGACAGCCTAAGTCCTACGAGCAGTACTTC. The entire variable domain, with the rest obtained from reference TRBV28 and TRBJ2-7, is as follows: DVKVTQSSRYLVKRTGEKVFLECVQDMDHENMFWYRQDPGLGLRLIYFSYDVKMKEKGDIPEGYSVSREKKERFSLILESASTNQTSMYLCASSEGQPKSYEQYFGPGTRLTVT.

This clone has only one observation. The rearrangement uses TRBV7-2 and TRBJ2-7, with 8 bases lining up with TRBD1. The V gene's germline CDR1 is SGHTA and CDR2 FQGNSA. This CDR3 comprises 14 residues. V shed 3 bases, J shed 5 bases, and the junction held 6 bases outside the gene matches. The chain's CDR3 is CASSFRQGAHEQYF. The CDR3 DNA reads TGTGCCAGCAGCTTCAGGCAGGGGGCCCACGAGCAGTACTTC.

V is TRBV4-2 and J is TRBJ2-7; D is perhaps TRBD2 (5 bases). The CDR3 is made up of 13 amino acids. Trimming took off 4 bases at V and 7 bases at J, with 14 bases between the two ends. Germline V gene sequence: CDR1 LGHNA, CDR2 YNFKEQ. CDR3 loop: CASSPAVAREQYF. CDR3 nucleotides: TGTGCCAGCAGCCCCGCTGTAGCGCGGGAGCAGTACTTC.

The chain combines TRBV5-1 with TRBJ2-1; 10 nucleotides line up with TRBD2. V was pared by 4 bases and J by 1 base, with 2 bases of the junction left unmatched. There are 15 residues in the CDR3. Germline V gene data show CDR1 as SGHRS and CDR2 as YFSETQ. CDR3 sequence (DNA): TGCGCCAGCAGCCCGACTAGCGGGTCCTACAATGAGCAGTTCTTC. Protein: CASSPTSGSYNEQFF.

The chain carries TRBV5-6 and TRBJ1-2; D is uncertain. The CDR3 is 12 residues long. Germline CDR1 reads SGHDT; CDR2 reads YYEEEE. V gave up 0 bases and J gave up 5 bases, with 5 bases separating them. The CDR3 here is CASSLAMYGYTF. For the CDR3, the DNA is TGTGCCAGCAGCTTGGCAATGTATGGCTACACCTTC.

The chain carries TRBV30 and TRBJ2-7, with D perhaps TRBD2 (5 bases). The CDR3 totals 13 residues. The V gene lost 4 bases and the J gene lost 0 bases, with 10 bases spanning the gap. Looked up from germline, CDR1 is GTSNPN and CDR2 is SVGIG (reference sequence). Written as DNA, the CDR3 is TGTGCCTGGACGGACGGGAACTCCTACGAGCAGTACTTC. Translation: CAWTDGNSYEQYF.

J is TRBJ1-4 and V is TRBV5-6, with TRBD1 identical over 9 bases. Germline V gene lookup returns CDR1 SGHDT and CDR2 YYEEEE. V trimming: 7 bases; J trimming: 8 bases; junction bases outside the gene matches: 9. There are 14 residues in the CDR3. CDR3 nucleotides: TGTGCCAGCCAAGAGGGACAGGGCAGAGAAAAACTGTTTTTT. Its protein is CASQEGQGREKLFF.

V usage is TRBV5-1 and J usage is TRBJ1-2; D ambiguous. This CDR3 contains 14 residues. Deletions cut 0 bases from V and 3 bases from J, with 9 bases between. CDR1 is SGHRS and CDR2 is YFSETQ in the germline V gene. CDR3 in amino acids: CASSLEAVDYGYTF. Written as DNA, the CDR3 is TGCGCCAGCAGCTTGGAAGCGGTGGACTATGGCTACACCTTC.

The chain recombines TRBV27 with TRBJ2-2; possibly TRBD1 for D (6 bases). CDR3 length equals 18 residues. V was shortened by 0 bases and J by 3 bases, with 17 bases between the two germline ends. Germline CDR1 and CDR2: MNHEY and SMNVEV (reference sequence). CDR3 DNA sequence: TGTGCCAGCAGTTTATCGGGGCAGGGGTATGGTGACACCGGGGAGCTGTTTTTT. Its protein product is CASSLSGQGYGDTGELFF.

J is TRBJ2-7 and V is TRBV27, with 8 nucleotides matching TRBD2. This CDR3 has 15 residues. Germline CDR1 and CDR2: MNHEY and SMNVEV (reference sequence). Trimming cost V 3 bases and J 3 bases; bases outside gene matches: 7. The CDR3 bases are TGTGCCAGCAGTTTTGGCCCTAGCGGGCACTACGAGCAGTACTTC. It codes for CASSFGPSGHYEQYF.

The rearrangement links TRBV28 to TRBJ1-1, with D tentatively TRBD1 (5 bases). The V gene's germline CDR1 is MDHEN and CDR2 SYDVKM. The CDR3 covers 15 residues. V gave up 5 bases and J gave up 2 bases, with 15 bases separating them. The CDR3 reads CASSLGGTVNTEAFF. CDR3 nucleotide sequence: TGTGCCAGCAGTCTTGGCGGGACGGTTAACACTGAAGCTTTCTTT.

The V gene is TRBV27, the J gene TRBJ2-7; 7 bases map to TRBD1. The CDR3 runs to 12 residues. CDR1 and CDR2 (germline): MNHEY, SMNVEV (reference sequence). V lost 9 bases and J lost 2; bases outside the gene matches: 4. The CDR3: CASGQAPYEQYF. The CDR3 DNA reads as TGTGCCAGTGGACAGGCCCCCTACGAGCAGTACTTC.

V is TRBV2 and J is TRBJ2-2, with TRBD2 matching 9 bases. The V segment lost 7 bases and the J segment 5 bases; nucleotides outside the gene matches: 5. This CDR3 comprises 14 residues. Germline lookup yields CDR1 SNHLY and CDR2 FYNNEI. The CDR3 DNA reads as TGTGCCAGCACTTTAGCGGGAGCAACCGGGGAGCTGTTTTTT. Translating it yields CASTLAGATGELFF.

This clone was found a few times. V is TRBV5-1 and J is TRBJ1-2; D gene unclear. This CDR3 has 14 residues. V gave up 2 bases and J gave up 4 bases, with 12 bases separating them. Germline lookup yields CDR1 SGHRS and CDR2 YFSETQ. The CDR3 DNA follows: TGCGCCAGCAGCTTAACGAGTTTCGGCTATGGCTACACCTTC. Encoded protein: CASSLTSFGYGYTF.

The CDR3 region has the DNA TGTGCCAGCAGCCCGCCGGGACTAGCATACGAGCAGTACTTC. Translated: CASSPPGLAYEQYF. The genes are TRBV13 and TRBJ2-7; 9 bases fit TRBD2. CDR3 size: 14 residues. Germline V lookup: CDR1 PRHDT, CDR2 FYEKMQ (reference sequence). J lost 4 bases, V lost 5 bases, and 6 bases had no gene match.